These 6 T cell receptor beta chains were sequenced from one sample in a study of blood T cell repertoires in COVID-19. The data were produced by immunoSEQ multiplex PCR, yet TCRdb's version contains in-frame clones alone and is incomplete. The sample includes around 100,000 clones, about 88% of them seen just once. The sequenced sample was peripheral blood. Receptors were obtained from a middle-aged man with acute or convalescent COVID-19.

V usage is TRBV7-8 and J usage is TRBJ2-5; tentatively, D is TRBD1 (6 bases). The CDR3 loop spans 14 amino acids. Germline V gene sequence: CDR1 SGHVS, CDR2 FQNEAQ. The V end was cut by 5 bases, the J end by 1 base, with 11 bases between. Here the CDR3 reads CASSQAQGQETQYF. In DNA form, the CDR3 reads TGTGCCAGCAGCCAGGCACAGGGCCAAGAGACCCAGTACTTC.

The genes are TRBV29-1 and TRBJ2-5, with D possibly matching TRBD2 (6 bases). V lost 5 bases and J lost 2, with 9 bases in between. The germline V gene has CDR1 SQVTM and CDR2 ANQGSEA. This CDR3 has 12 amino acids. CDR3 sequence reads: CSVLAPQETQYF. The CDR3 nucleotides read TGCAGCGTTCTAGCGCCGCAAGAGACCCAGTACTTC.

This rearrangement joins TRBV4-2 to TRBJ2-5; no firm D call. The CDR3 loop spans 13 amino acids. The germline V gene encodes CDR1 LGHNA and CDR2 YNFKEQ. V was trimmed by 5 bases and J by 1 base, leaving 8 bases between them. CDR3 DNA sequence: TGTGCCAGCAGCTTCGGGTTCCAAGAGACCCAGTACTTC. Its translation is CASSFGFQETQYF.

A single count supports this clone. The chain carries TRBV19 and TRBJ2-7; the match to TRBD1 covers 7 bases. Losses at the gene ends were 5 bases for V and 3 bases for J; bases not matched to a gene: 13. The CDR3 extends over 16 amino acids. Per germline, CDR1 LNHDA and CDR2 SQIVND (reference sequence). CDR3 bases: TGTGCCAGTAGTCCCGGACAGGAACCGACCGACTACGAGCAGTACTTC. Its protein product is CASSPGQEPTDYEQYF. The entire variable domain, with the rest obtained from reference TRBV19 and TRBJ2-7, is as follows: DGGITQSPKYLFRKEGQNVTLSCEQNLNHDAMYWYRQDPGQGLRLIYYSQIVNDFQKGDIAEGYSVSREKKESFPLTVTSAQKNPTAFYLCASSPGQEPTDYEQYFGPGTRLTVT.

The rearrangement links TRBV2 to TRBJ2-3; no reliable D call. The V end was cut by 2 bases, the J end by 0 bases, with 9 bases between. CDR3 size: 15 residues. The germline V gene encodes CDR1 SNHLY and CDR2 FYNNEI. CDR3 nucleotides: TGTGCCAGCAGTGAACGTCTTCGTAGCACAGATACGCAGTATTTT. Translated, it gives CASSERLRSTDTQYF.

This chain joins TRBV5-1 and TRBJ2-4; 9 positions match TRBD1. Losses at the gene ends were 4 bases for V and 6 bases for J; bases not matched to a gene: 11. The CDR3 has 16 residues. Germline V CDR1 and CDR2: SGHRS, YFSETQ. This CDR3 reads CASSKTGGVEVNIQYF. For the CDR3, the DNA is TGCGCCAGCAGCAAAACAGGGGGCGTGGAAGTAAACATTCAGTACTTC. Variable domain in full (rest from reference TRBV5-1 and TRBJ2-4): KAGVTQTPRYLIKTRGQQVTLSCSPISGHRSVSWYQQTPGQGLQFLFEYFSETQRNKGNFPGRFSGRQFSNSRSEMNVSTLELGDSALYLCASSKTGGVEVNIQYFGAGTRLSVL.